This T cell receptor beta chain was sequenced during a study of identical twins. CDR1 is MGHDK, CDR2 SYGVNS, per germline. V gave up 3 bases and J gave up 4 bases; unmatched junction bases: 5. This CDR3 is 15 amino acids long. Only a few counts were recorded for this clonotype. The cDNA had a unique molecular identifier and a template-switch universal primer site. MiXCR, applied by TCRdb to the 5' RACE reads, yields one record per CDR3 protein. The sample lists about 520,000 distinct CDR3 sequences, approximately 22% occurring once. These same data were also listed under a study on T cells expressing NK-cell markers.

This chain connects TRBV25-1 to TRBJ2-2; TRBD1 aligns across 7 bases. This receptor was identified in a woman in her late teens or twenties in good health. Sequenced: CD4+ T cells sorted from blood. DNA of the CDR3: TGTGCCAGCAGTGAGAACAGGGGCTTCACCGGGGAGCTGTTTTTT. Amino acid sequence: CASSENRGFTGELFF.